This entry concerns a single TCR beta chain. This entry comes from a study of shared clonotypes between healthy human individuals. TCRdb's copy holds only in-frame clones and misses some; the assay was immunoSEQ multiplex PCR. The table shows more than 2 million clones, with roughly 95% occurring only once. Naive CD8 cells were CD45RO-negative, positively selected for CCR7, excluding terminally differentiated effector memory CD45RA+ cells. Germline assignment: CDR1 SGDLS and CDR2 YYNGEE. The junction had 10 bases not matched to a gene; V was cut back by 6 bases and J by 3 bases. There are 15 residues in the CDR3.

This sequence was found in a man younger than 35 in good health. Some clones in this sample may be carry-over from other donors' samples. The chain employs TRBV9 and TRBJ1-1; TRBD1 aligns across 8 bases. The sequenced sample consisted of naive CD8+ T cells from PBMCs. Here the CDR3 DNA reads TGTGCCAGCACCGAAATCAGGGGGCGATACACTGAAGCTTTCTTT. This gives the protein CASTEIRGRYTEAFF.